This TCR beta chain was retrieved from a study of shared clonotypes between healthy human individuals. Study-wide context: Samples came from two female and a few male donors aged 18 to 49. Every donor yielded three CD4 naive, three CD4 memory, two CD8 naive and one CD8 memory plate.

Repertoires were generated with immunoSEQ multiplex PCR, while TCRdb's copy carries only in-frame clones and drops some. The repertoire holds about 2.5 million clones, with under 95% as singletons. CDR3 size: 16 residues. Germline lookup yields CDR1 SGHNT and CDR2 YYREEE (reference sequence). V dropped 4 bases and J dropped 4; count of bases not matched to a gene: 11. This clonotype was obtained from a man younger than 30 in good health. Some clones in this sample may be carry-over from other donors' samples. Sequencing used naive CD4+ T cells from PBMCs. Subset: CD45RA+ positively selected. The rearrangement joins TRBV5-4 to TRBJ2-1, with TRBD1 matching 7 bases. CDR3 loop: CASSAQGNEAYNEQFF. DNA for the CDR3: TGTGCCAGCAGCGCACAGGGGAATGAGGCTTACAATGAGCAGTTCTTC.